This is a list of T cell receptor beta chains from one sample in a study of cytomegalovirus exposure and HLA in healthy donors. Using immunoSEQ multiplex PCR, the repertoire was profiled, and TCRdb retains in-frame clones only, with some absent. The sample records about 120,000 clones, around 60% being singletons. Sequencing input: PBMCs. Receptors were obtained from a middle-aged woman in good health and CMV-seropositive. Each CDR3 is given with its conserved first and last residue. D genes are given only for firm matches. Clone size, where shown, is once, few, many, or a class for clones that have expanded.

V	J	D	size	DNA	CDR3
TRBV19	TRBJ1-2	TRBD1	.	TGTGCCAGTAGCACAACAGGGGCCTATGGCTACACCTTC	CASSTTGAYGYTF
TRBV15	TRBJ1-4	.	.	TGTGCCACCAGCAGAGATCGAGGGACATATGAAAAACTGTTTTTT	CATSRDRGTYEKLFF
TRBV2	TRBJ1-5	TRBD1	.	TGTGCCAGCAGTAGGACAGGGGGCAATCAGCCCCAGCATTTT	CASSRTGGNQPQHF
TRBV19	TRBJ2-1	.	few	TGTGCCAGTCGTTCAGAATTCAATGAGCAGTTCTTC	CASRSEFNEQFF
TRBV7-2	TRBJ2-5	TRBD1	.	TGTGCCAGCAGCGACACAGGGGGGCAAGAGACCCAGTACTTC	CASSDTGGQETQYF
TRBV28	TRBJ1-5	.	.	TGTGCCACCATAATCCAGGGCAGTCAGCCCCAGCATTTT	CATIIQGSQPQHF
TRBV27	TRBJ1-2	.	few	TGTGCCAGCAGTTTAACCCCCCCGACAGGATCTCATGGCTACACCTTC	CASSLTPPTGSHGYTF
TRBV4-2	TRBJ1-6	.	.	TGTGCCAGCAGCCAAGGGGCGGGGGATTCACCCCTCCACTTT	CASSQGAGDSPLHF
TRBV11-1	TRBJ2-6	TRBD2	once	TGTGCCAGCAGCCCAAAAGCGGGAGGGCAAACTGGGGCCAACGTCCTGACTTTC	CASSPKAGGQTGANVLTF
TRBV25-1	TRBJ2-3	.	.	TGTGCCAGCAGTGATCCAGTCCCCCCAGATACGCAGTATTTT	CASSDPVPPDTQYF
TRBV15	TRBJ2-7	TRBD2	.	TGTGCCACCAGCGACGGACTAGCGGGAGAGTACGAGCAGTACTTC	CATSDGLAGEYEQYF
TRBV27	TRBJ2-6	TRBD1	.	TGTGCCAGCAGTGGCTGGACAGGTAGAAATTCTGGGGCCAACGTCCTGACTTTC	CASSGWTGRNSGANVLTF
TRBV5-1	TRBJ2-5	.	.	TGCGCCAGCAGCTTGCGACCACCCCCGGGACAAGAGACCCAGTACTTC	CASSLRPPPGQETQYF
TRBV6-5	TRBJ2-7	TRBD2	.	TGTGCCAGCAGGCTTTCCGGGACTAGCGGGCTCGAGCAGTACTTC	CASRLSGTSGLEQYF
TRBV7-2	TRBJ1-1	.	.	TGTGCCAGCAGCTTAGGAGCGTTCACTGAAGCTTTCTTT	CASSLGAFTEAFF
TRBV18	TRBJ2-7	TRBD2	.	TGTGCCAGCTCACCGGTGGCGGGAGGGTCGGGGGAGCAGTACTTC	CASSPVAGGSGEQYF
TRBV27	TRBJ2-1	TRBD2	.	TGTGCCAGCAGTTTATCCCGGACTAGCGGGAGGGCCCTCTCCTACAATGAGCAGTTCTTC	CASSLSRTSGRALSYNEQFF
TRBV7-2	TRBJ2-3	.	.	TGTGCCAGCCAGCTTTGGGGGGGCACAGATACGCAGTATTTT	CASQLWGGTDTQYF
TRBV6-4	TRBJ1-2	.	.	TGTGCCAGCAGGCCTGGCGGGGGGCCGGATGGCTACACCTTC	CASRPGGGPDGYTF
TRBV18	TRBJ1-1	.	.	TGTGCCAGCTCATCAAGGCAGGGGACCTATGAAGCTTTCTTT	CASSSRQGTYEAFF
TRBV9	TRBJ1-3	.	.	TGTGCCAGCAGCGTAGAACAGAGCTCTGGAAACACCATATATTTT	CASSVEQSSGNTIYF
TRBV28	TRBJ2-7	.	.	TGTGCCAGCAGTTTATTTAGGGGCGGCTACGAGCAGTACTTC	CASSLFRGGYEQYF
TRBV7-9	TRBJ2-7	TRBD2	.	TGTGCCAGCAGCTTCTGGGCTAGCGGGAGCTCCTACGAGCAGTACTTC	CASSFWASGSSYEQYF
TRBV7-6	TRBJ1-5	.	once	TGTGCCAGCGGGGGGGGCAACAATCAGCCCCAGCATTTT	CASGGGNNQPQHF
TRBV5-6	TRBJ1-1	.	once	TGTGCCAGCAGCTTGTCGCGGGGACCGGGCACTGAAGCTTTCTTT	CASSLSRGPGTEAFF
TRBV27	TRBJ1-2	.	.	TGTGCCAGCAGTTCCGCAGGGTATGGCTACACCTTC	CASSSAGYGYTF
TRBV28	TRBJ2-2	.	.	TGTGCCAGCAGTTTACGGGAGTCCGGGGAGCTGTTTTTT	CASSLRESGELFF
TRBV7-8	TRBJ2-7	.	.	TGTGCCAGCAGCTTATCCTACATTAGGAGTACGAGCTCCTACGAGCAGTACTTC	CASSLSYIRSTSSYEQYF
TRBV6-5	TRBJ1-1	.	.	TGTGCCAGCAGTTACAGGGGGAGTGCTGAAGCTTTCTTT	CASSYRGSAEAFF
TRBV18	TRBJ2-7	TRBD1	.	TGTGCCAGCTCGGACAGGGATCACTACGAGCAGTACTTC	CASSDRDHYEQYF
TRBV6-6	TRBJ2-3	TRBD2	.	TGTGCCAGCAGCGCCTCTAGCGGCCGCACAGATACGCAGTATTTT	CASSASSGRTDTQYF
TRBV15	TRBJ1-1	TRBD1	.	TGTGCCACCAGCAGAGAAACAGGGGGAAGGGGTGAAGCTTTCTTT	CATSRETGGRGEAFF
TRBV27	TRBJ1-5	.	.	TGTGCCAGCAGTGCAACAGGGCGGGGCAATCAGCCCCAGCATTTT	CASSATGRGNQPQHF
TRBV19	TRBJ2-7	.	many	TGTGCCAGTAGTATAGGAGCCGCAGGGTCCTACGAGCAGTACTTC	CASSIGAAGSYEQYF
TRBV19	TRBJ2-1	.	.	TGTGCCAGTAGTATATGGCAGGGGAGGGATGAGCAGTTCTTC	CASSIWQGRDEQFF
TRBV19	TRBJ2-1	TRBD1	few	TGTGCCAGTAGTCGAGGGGACAGGAGGTACAATGAGCAGTTCTTC	CASSRGDRRYNEQFF
TRBV4-1	TRBJ2-5	.	.	TGCGCCAGCAGCCCGTGGGGCGCCCCAGGGACCCAGTACTTC	CASSPWGAPGTQYF
TRBV5-8	TRBJ2-5	TRBD2	few	TGTGCCAGCAGCTTGGAAGGGACTAGCGGGAGGGCCACCTCTTTCGAGACCCAGTACTTC	CASSLEGTSGRATSFETQYF
TRBV18	TRBJ2-3	.	.	TGTGCCAGCTCACCACGGACTAAGACAGCGACTTCCACAGATACGCAGTATTTT	CASSPRTKTATSTDTQYF
TRBV29-1	TRBJ2-3	.	.	TGCAGCGTTGTAGGATGGCGAGGTAGCACAGATACGCAGTATTTT	CSVVGWRGSTDTQYF
TRBV5-4	TRBJ2-5	.	.	TGTGCCAGCAGCTTGATGGCCAACCAAGAGACCCAGTACTTC	CASSLMANQETQYF
TRBV2	TRBJ2-7	.	.	TGTGCCAGCAGTGAACCGGGACAAGGATCCTACGAGCAGTACTTC	CASSEPGQGSYEQYF
TRBV7-9	TRBJ2-7	.	once	TGTGCCAGCAGCTCTGAGCGGGTGGGCTCCTACGAGCAGTACTTC	CASSSERVGSYEQYF
TRBV9	TRBJ2-7	.	.	TGTGCCAGCAGCGTTGGGCAGGCTTCCTACGAGCAGTACTTC	CASSVGQASYEQYF
TRBV4-3	TRBJ2-2	.	.	TGCGCCAGCAGCCAAGACTCACAGCCCGGGGAGCTGTTTTTT	CASSQDSQPGELFF